What follows describes a single T cell receptor (beta chain). Its antigen is still unknown. The V gene end was trimmed by 3 bases and the J gene end by 1 base; junction bases not matched to a gene: 3. This CDR3 spans 15 amino acids. Germline-derived CDR1 and CDR2 are SGHAT and FQNNGV. This sample is drawn from a study of cytomegalovirus exposure and HLA in healthy donors. Notes on the study in general: In a later analysis, CMV-associated beta chains were mostly HLA-associated, it appeared.

The PCR used 60 Vbeta and 13 Jbeta primers. Only in-frame clones appear in the TCRdb table, and some are missing; sequencing was by immunoSEQ multiplex PCR. The sample records around 140,000 clones, about four fifths being singletons. The chain carries TRBV11-2 and TRBJ2-3; 8 positions agree with TRBD2. The specimen was PBMCs. This receptor was obtained from a man aged 35-49 years in good health and CMV-seronegative. CDR3 protein: CASSFSGGGTDTQYF. Written as DNA, the CDR3 is TGTGCCAGCAGCTTCAGCGGGGGCGGCACAGATACGCAGTATTTT.